What follows is one TCR beta chain and its context. These data are taken from a study of blood T cell repertoires in COVID-19. V lost 0 bases and J 6 bases, leaving 13 bases between the germline ends. The germline V gene has CDR1 SGDLS and CDR2 YYNGEE. The CDR3 sequence is 15 residues long. TCRdb's table, derived via immunoSEQ multiplex PCR, lists solely in-frame clones and lacks some. The table has some 320,000 clones, over 75% seen once. The sequence derives from a human donor in a cohort sampled during active COVID-19. The J gene is TRBJ2-4, the V gene TRBV9; weak D call: TRBD1 (5 bases). The sample comprised peripheral blood. CDR3 protein: CASSVEEGVANIQYF. In nucleotides, the CDR3 is TGTGCCAGCAGCGTAGAGGAAGGGGTGGCAAACATTCAGTACTTC.